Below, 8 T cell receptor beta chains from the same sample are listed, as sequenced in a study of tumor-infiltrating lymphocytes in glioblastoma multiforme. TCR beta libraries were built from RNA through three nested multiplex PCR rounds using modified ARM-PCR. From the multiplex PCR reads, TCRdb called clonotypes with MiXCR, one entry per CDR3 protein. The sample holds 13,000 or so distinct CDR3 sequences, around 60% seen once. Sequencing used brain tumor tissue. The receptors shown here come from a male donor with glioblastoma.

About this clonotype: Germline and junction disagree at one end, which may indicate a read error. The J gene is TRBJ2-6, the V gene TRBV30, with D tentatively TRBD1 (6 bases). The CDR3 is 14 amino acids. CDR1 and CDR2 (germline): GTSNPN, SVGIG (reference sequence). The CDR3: CARTGWSGADVLTF. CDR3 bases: TGTGCCCGTACAGGGTGGTCTGGGGCCGACGTCCTGACTTTC. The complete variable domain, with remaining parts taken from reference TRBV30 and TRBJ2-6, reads SQTIHQWPATLVQPVGSPLSLECTVEGTSNPNLYWYRQAAGRGLQLLFYSVGIGQISSEVPQNLSASRPQDRQFILSSKKLLLSDSGFYLCARTGWSGADVLTFGAGSRLTVL.

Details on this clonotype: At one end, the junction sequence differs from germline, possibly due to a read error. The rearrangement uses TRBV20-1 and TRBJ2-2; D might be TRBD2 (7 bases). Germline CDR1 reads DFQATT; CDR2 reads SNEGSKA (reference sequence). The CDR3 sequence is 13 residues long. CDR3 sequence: CSATGGGTGELLF. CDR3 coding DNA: TGCAGTGCTACGGGGGGCGGCACCGGGGAGCTGTTATTT.

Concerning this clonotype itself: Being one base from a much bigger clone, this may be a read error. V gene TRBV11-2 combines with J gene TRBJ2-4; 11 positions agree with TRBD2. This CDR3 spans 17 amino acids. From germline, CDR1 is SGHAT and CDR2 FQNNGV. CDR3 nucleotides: TGTGCCAGCAGCTTGGGGACTAGCGGATTAGCCCAAAACATTCAGTACTTC. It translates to CASSLGTSGLAQNIQYF.

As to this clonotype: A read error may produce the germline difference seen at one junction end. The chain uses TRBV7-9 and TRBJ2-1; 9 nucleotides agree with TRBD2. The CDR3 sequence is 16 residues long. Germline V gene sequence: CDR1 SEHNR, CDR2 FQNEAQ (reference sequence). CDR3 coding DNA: TGTGCCAGCAGCCCGTTTAGCGGGAGCGCAAAGAATGAGCAATTCTTC. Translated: CASSPFSGSAKNEQFF.

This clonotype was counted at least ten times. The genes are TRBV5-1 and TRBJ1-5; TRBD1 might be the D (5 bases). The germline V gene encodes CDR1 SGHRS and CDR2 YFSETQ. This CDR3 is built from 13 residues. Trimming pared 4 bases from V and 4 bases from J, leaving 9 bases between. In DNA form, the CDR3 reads TGCGCCAGCAGCCCGAGGGGAAATCAGCCCCAGCATTTT. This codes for CASSPRGNQPQHF.

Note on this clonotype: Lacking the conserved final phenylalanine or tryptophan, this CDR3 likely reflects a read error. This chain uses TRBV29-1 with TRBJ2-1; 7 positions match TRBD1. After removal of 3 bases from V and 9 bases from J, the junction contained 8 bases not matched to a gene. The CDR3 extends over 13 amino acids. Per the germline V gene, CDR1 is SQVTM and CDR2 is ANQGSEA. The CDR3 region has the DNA TGCAGCGTTGAGACAGGGCTTTCAGGTGAGCAGTTCCGC. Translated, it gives CSVETGLSGEQFR.

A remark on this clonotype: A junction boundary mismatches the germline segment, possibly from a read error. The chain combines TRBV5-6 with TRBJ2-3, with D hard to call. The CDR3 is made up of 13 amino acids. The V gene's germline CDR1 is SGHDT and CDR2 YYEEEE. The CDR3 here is CASSLVAADTQQF. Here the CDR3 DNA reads TGTGCCAGCAGCTTGGTCGCGGCAGACACGCAGCAATTT. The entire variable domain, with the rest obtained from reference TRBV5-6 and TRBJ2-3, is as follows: DAGVTQSPTHLIKTRGQQVTLRCSPKSGHDTVSWYQQALGQGPQFIFQYYEEEERQRGNFPDRFSGHQFPNYSSELNVNALLLGDSALYLCASSLVAADTQQFGPGTRLTVL.

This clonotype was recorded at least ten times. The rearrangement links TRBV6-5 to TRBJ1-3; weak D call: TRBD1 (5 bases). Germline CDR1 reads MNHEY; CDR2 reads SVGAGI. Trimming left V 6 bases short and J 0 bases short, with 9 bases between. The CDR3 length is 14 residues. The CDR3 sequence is CASRTVSSGNTIYF. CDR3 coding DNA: TGTGCCAGCAGGACAGTGAGCTCTGGAAACACCATATATTTT.